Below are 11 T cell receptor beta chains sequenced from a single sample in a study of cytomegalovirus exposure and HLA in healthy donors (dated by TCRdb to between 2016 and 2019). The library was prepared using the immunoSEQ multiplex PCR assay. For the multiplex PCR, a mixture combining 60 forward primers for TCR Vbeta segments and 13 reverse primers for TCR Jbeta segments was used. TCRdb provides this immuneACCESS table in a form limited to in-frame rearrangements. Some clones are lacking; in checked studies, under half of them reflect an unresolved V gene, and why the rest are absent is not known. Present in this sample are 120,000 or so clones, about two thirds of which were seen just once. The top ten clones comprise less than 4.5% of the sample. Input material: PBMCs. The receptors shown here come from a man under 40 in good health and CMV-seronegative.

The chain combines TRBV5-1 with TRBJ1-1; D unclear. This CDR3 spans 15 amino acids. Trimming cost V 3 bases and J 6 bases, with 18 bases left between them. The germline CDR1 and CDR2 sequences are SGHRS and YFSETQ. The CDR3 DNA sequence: TGCGCCAGCAGCTCCCAGTCCCCGCCAGCGTCTGAAGCTTTCTTT. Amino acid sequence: CASSSQSPPASEAFF.

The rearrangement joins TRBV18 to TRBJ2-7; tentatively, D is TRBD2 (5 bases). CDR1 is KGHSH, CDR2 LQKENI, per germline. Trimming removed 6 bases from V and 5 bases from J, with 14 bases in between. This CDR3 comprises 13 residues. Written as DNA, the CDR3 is TGTGCCAGCTCCCCATGGACTGGCAACGAGCAGTACTTC. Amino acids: CASSPWTGNEQYF.

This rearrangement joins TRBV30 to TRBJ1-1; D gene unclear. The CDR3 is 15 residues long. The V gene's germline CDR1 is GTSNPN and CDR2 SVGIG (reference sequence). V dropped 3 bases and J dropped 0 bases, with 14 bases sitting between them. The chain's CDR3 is CAWSPYTTMNTEAFF. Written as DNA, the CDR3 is TGTGCCTGGAGCCCTTACACAACCATGAACACTGAAGCTTTCTTT.

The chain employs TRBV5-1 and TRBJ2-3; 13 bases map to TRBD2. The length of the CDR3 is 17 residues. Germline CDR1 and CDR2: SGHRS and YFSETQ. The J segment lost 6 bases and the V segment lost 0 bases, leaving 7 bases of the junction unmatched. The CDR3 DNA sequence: TGCGCCAGCAGCTTGGCCAGAACTAGCGGGGGGGTGGATACGCAGTATTTT. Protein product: CASSLARTSGGVDTQYF.

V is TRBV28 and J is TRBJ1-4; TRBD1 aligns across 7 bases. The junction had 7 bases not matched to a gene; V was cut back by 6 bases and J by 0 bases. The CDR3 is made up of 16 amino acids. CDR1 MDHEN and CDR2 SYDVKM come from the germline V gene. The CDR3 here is CASSYLGTATNEKLFF. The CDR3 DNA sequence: TGTGCCAGCAGCTATTTAGGGACAGCAACTAATGAAAAACTGTTTTTT.

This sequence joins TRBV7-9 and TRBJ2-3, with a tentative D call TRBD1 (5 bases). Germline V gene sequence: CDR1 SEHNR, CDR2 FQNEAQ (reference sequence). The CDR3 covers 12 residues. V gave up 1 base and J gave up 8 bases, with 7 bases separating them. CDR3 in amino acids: CASSLDQGTQYF. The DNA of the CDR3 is TGTGCCAGCAGCTTAGATCAGGGTACGCAGTATTTT.

CDR3 in amino acids: CASSLGDSGETQYF. The CDR3 nucleotides are TGTGCCAGCAGCTTAGGGGACAGCGGAGAGACCCAGTACTTC. The chain has TRBV5-5 and TRBJ2-5; 7 bases agree with TRBD1. This CDR3 has 14 residues. The germline gives CDR1 SGHKS, CDR2 YYEKEE (reference sequence). V trimming: 2 bases; J trimming: 4 bases; junction bases outside the gene matches: 5. Using reference TRBV5-5 and TRBJ2-5 for the parts outside the CDR3, the full variable domain is DAGVTQSPTHLIKTRGQQVTLRCSPISGHKSVSWYQQVLGQGPQFIFQYYEKEERGRGNFPDRFSARQFPNYSSELNVNALLLGDSALYLCASSLGDSGETQYFGPGTRLLVL.

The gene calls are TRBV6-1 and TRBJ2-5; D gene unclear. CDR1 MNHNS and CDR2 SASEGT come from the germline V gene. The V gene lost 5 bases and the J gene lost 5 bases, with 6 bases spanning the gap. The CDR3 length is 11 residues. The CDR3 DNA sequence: TGTGCCAGCAGTATCGGGGAGACCCAGTACTTC. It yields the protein CASSIGETQYF.

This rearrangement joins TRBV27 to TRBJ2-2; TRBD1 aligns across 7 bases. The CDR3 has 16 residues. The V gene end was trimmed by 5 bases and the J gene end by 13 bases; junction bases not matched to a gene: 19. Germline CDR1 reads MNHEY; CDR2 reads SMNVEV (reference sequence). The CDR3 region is CASSPTKGDSPVRLFF. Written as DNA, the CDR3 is TGTGCCAGCAGTCCAACCAAGGGGGACAGCCCCGTCAGGCTGTTTTTT.

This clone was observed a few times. In DNA form, the CDR3 reads TGTGCCAGCAGTTCTTACGGTTACGAGCAGTACTTC. Translation: CASSSYGYEQYF. This chain uses TRBV6-5 with TRBJ2-7; no clear D gene. V lost 4 bases and J lost 4, with 8 bases in between. Looked up from germline, CDR1 is MNHEY and CDR2 is SVGAGI. The CDR3 spans 12 residues.

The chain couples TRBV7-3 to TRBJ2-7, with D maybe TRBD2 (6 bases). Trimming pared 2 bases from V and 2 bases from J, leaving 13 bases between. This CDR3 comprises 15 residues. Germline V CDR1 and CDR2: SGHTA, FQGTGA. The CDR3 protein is CASSLGSGGTYEQYF. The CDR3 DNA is TGTGCCAGCAGCTTAGGTTCCGGGGGAACCTACGAGCAGTACTTC.